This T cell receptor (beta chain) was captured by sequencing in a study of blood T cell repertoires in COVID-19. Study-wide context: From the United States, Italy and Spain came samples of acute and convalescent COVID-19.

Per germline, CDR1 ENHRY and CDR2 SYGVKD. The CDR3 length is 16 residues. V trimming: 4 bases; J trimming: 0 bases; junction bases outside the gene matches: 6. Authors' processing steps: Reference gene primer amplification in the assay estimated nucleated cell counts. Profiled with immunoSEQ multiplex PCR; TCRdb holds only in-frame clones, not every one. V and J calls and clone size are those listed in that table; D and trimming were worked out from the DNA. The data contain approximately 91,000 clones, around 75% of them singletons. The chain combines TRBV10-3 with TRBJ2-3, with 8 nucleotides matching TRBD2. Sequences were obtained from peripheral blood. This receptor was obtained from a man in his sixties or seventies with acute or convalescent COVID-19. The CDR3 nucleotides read TGTGCCATCAGTGGAGGACTAGCCGACAGCACAGATACGCAGTATTTT. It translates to CAISGGLADSTDTQYF.